A selection of T cell receptor beta chains follows, all from one sample in a study of T-cell memory formation after mild COVID-19. MiXCR was run by TCRdb on the 5' RACE reads, yielding one entry per CDR3 protein. The table includes 560,000 or so distinct CDR3 sequences, around 16% detected once. Sequenced: PBMCs or a T cell subset sorted from them (not recorded which). The receptors shown here come from an adult woman who had mild COVID-19 (a few samples of this study predate the infection). Cell type and time point are not known. The CDR3 runs from the conserved cysteine through the conserved F or W. The D gene is left open where the match is weak. Clone sizes are given selectively: once, few, many, or a class where the clone is expanded.

V gene: TRBV20-1
D gene: .
clone size: .
J gene: TRBJ2-7
CDR3 protein: CSARDGHYGLYEQYF
CDR3 DNA: TGCAGTGCTAGAGACGGACACTACGGGCTCTACGAGCAGTACTTC

V gene: TRBV11-3
D gene: TRBD2
clone size: few
J gene: TRBJ2-7
CDR3 protein: CASSQERLAGEQYF
CDR3 DNA: TGTGCCAGCAGCCAAGAGCGACTAGCGGGCGAGCAGTACTTC

V gene: TRBV5-1
D gene: .
clone size: many
J gene: TRBJ2-7
CDR3 protein: CASSFGDHEQYF
CDR3 DNA: TGCGCCAGCAGCTTTGGGGACCACGAGCAGTACTTC

V gene: TRBV20-1
D gene: TRBD1
clone size: .
J gene: TRBJ2-3
CDR3 protein: CSASRQGMGDTQYF
CDR3 DNA: TGCAGTGCTAGCAGACAGGGGATGGGAGATACGCAGTATTTT

V gene: TRBV7-3
D gene: TRBD1
clone size: many
J gene: TRBJ1-1
CDR3 protein: CASSDRGNTEAFF
CDR3 DNA: TGTGCCAGCAGCGACAGGGGTAATACTGAAGCTTTCTTT

V gene: TRBV5-1
D gene: TRBD1
clone size: many
J gene: TRBJ2-7
CDR3 protein: CASSPGDSSYEQYF
CDR3 DNA: TGTGCCAGCAGTCCTGGGGACAGCTCCTACGAGCAGTACTTC

V gene: TRBV5-1
D gene: .
clone size: .
J gene: TRBJ2-7
CDR3 protein: CASSLGPAATSYEQYF
CDR3 DNA: TGCGCCAGCAGCTTGGGGCCAGCGGCGACCTCCTACGAGCAGTACTTC

V gene: TRBV12-3/TRBV12-4
D gene: .
clone size: few
J gene: TRBJ1-2
CDR3 protein: CASSLYGFYGYTF
CDR3 DNA: TGTGCCAGCAGTTTATACGGGTTTTATGGCTACACCTTC

V gene: TRBV5-1
D gene: .
clone size: many
J gene: TRBJ2-3
CDR3 protein: CASSQGILTWTQYF
CDR3 DNA: TGCGCCAGCAGCCAGGGGATCCTCACATGGACGCAGTATTTT

V gene: TRBV7-2
D gene: .
clone size: few
J gene: TRBJ2-3
CDR3 protein: CASSLSSRTDTQYF
CDR3 DNA: TGTGCCAGCAGCTTATCGTCTCGCACAGATACGCAGTATTTT